This T cell receptor beta chain is from a study of blood T cells in healthy people across ages (dated by TCRdb to the mid-2010s). For the wider study: In model experiments, roughly one uniquely barcoded TCR beta cDNA molecule per two T cells was captured by template switching. To avoid experimental bias, donors of different ages were spread randomly across the sequencing lanes. The study measured age-related changes in TCR beta repertoire diversity using deep sequencing normalized with unique cDNA molecular identifiers. Using the same blood draw, the study looked at two additional independent replicas of 1 million unique cDNA reads for two donors, one aged 18 to 30 and the other aged 80 or older. The donors were divided into four age groups: young (average approximately 17 years), middle-aged (around 37), aged (around 67) and long-lived (roughly 88). Summary of the overall study and its limitations: Compared with the aged group, more naive CD4+ T cells, fewer expanded clones and increased TCR diversity were shown by the long-lived group, suggesting age selection. Estimates of total diversity from one million sequenced T cells were regarded as lower bounds and underestimates. Because donor CMV infection status was unknown, age-related changes in expanded clonotypes were potentially confounded. A strong correlation was found between observed TCR beta diversity and the percentage of naive T cells measured by flow cytometry. Observed TCR beta diversity per million T cells fell roughly linearly with age, and a significant reduction was already apparent by age roughly 40. Conclusive comparison of naive and antigen-experienced compartments was prevented by the profiling of bulk unsorted PBMCs.

To prepare the library, 5' RACE was applied. TCRdb records Illumina HiSeq 2500 as the sequencer. The second PCR ran for roughly 7 to 11 cycles and used a J-beta primer mix along with a sample-barcoded 5' primer. A template-switch 5' adaptor carrying 12 random nucleotides introduced a unique molecular identifier onto each TCR beta cDNA molecule. Each sample yielded at least 2.5 million CDR3-containing paired-end reads. All of the RNA was converted into first-strand cDNA using the Mint cDNA synthesis kit, with a TRBC-specific oligonucleotide serving as the primer. Following uracil-DNA glycosylase treatment, a first 18-cycle PCR with universal primers M1SS and BC2_uni_R was performed on all cDNA. The published analysis was carried out like this. For normalization, 1 million high-quality reads were randomly selected from each sample, with every read carrying a distinct molecular identifier. Reads with shared molecular identifiers were discarded instead of being binned into consensus sequences. MiTCR, with a Q25 quality threshold and the strictest error-elimination algorithm, was used for CDR3 identification, clonotype clustering and error correction. Lower-bound total TCR beta diversity was estimated with a nonparametric unseen species model using Euler transformation. The raw public reads went through TCRdb reprocessing: fastp at Q25, MiXCR clone calling, in-frame beta chains kept. All rows with the same CDR3 protein become a single entry with the most common DNA and genes. The V and J calls were not made by the authors but by TCRdb's processing. Recorded for this sample are around 1,600,000 distinct CDR3 sequences; 35% to 45% of them occurred a single time. Just over 4% of the sample comes from the top ten.

A word on this clonotype: What this receptor recognizes is not known. No qualities accompany the bases; no much larger clone lies one base away.

Donors were 30 to 45 systemically healthy Caucasian individuals from Russia aged roughly 6 to 90 years. Each donor gave 8 to 10 milliliters of peripheral blood, drawn into EDTA-treated Vacutainer tubes. Ficoll-Paque density-gradient centrifugation was used to isolate PBMCs, with at least 7 million per sample. Total RNA, at least 5 micrograms per sample, was extracted from PBMCs with Trizol reagent. For every donor, an aliquot of PBMCs went through flow cytometry to measure the percentages of naive CD45RAhigh/CD27high T cells. Sequenced: blood. The sequence came from a woman aged 18-29 years in good health.

Read as DNA, the sequence is TGTGCCAGCAGCTCAGGGCCCCCAGGGCAACCAGGATGGGATGGCTACACCTTC. It codes for CASSSGPPGQPGWDGYTF. In this chain, TRBV27 is recombined with TRBJ1-2; perhaps TRBD1 is the D gene, with 5 bases matching. The CDR3 has 18 amino acids, counting the end cysteine and phenylalanine. The CDR3 DNA has 54 bases and is translated from base 1. In the germline V gene (reference sequence), CDR1 corresponds to MNHEY and CDR2 to SMNVEV. The junction carries 29 bases between V and J, which are trimmed by 6 bases and 6 bases respectively.